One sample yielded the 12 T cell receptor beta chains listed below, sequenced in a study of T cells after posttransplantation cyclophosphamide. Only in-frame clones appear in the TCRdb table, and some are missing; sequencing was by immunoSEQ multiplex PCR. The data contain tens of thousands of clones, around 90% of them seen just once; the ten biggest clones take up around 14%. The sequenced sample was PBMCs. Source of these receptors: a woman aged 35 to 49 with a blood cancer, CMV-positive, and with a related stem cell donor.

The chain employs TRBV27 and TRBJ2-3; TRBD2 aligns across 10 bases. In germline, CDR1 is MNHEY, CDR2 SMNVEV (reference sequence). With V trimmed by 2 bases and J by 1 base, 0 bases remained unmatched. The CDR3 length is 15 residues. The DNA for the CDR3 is TGTGCCAGCAGTTTACTAGCGGGGGGCACAGATACGCAGTATTTT. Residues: CASSLLAGGTDTQYF.

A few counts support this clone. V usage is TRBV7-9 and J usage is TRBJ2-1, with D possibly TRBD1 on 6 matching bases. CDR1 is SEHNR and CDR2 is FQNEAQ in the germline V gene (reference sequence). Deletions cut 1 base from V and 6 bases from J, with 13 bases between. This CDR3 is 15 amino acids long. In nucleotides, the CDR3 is TGTGCCAGCAGCTTAGTGACAGGAACTCTCAATGAGCAGTTCTTC. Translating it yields CASSLVTGTLNEQFF.

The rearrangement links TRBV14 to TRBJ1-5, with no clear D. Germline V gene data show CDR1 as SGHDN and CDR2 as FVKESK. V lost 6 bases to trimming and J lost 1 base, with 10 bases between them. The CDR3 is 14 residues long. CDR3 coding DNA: TGTGCCAGCAGACTGGAGGAAAGCAATCAGCCCCAGCATTTT. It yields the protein CASRLEESNQPQHF.

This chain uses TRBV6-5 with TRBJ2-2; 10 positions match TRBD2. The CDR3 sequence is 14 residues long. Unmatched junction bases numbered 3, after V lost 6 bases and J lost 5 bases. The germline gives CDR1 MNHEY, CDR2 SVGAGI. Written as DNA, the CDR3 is TGTGCCAGCAGCTCGGGACTAGCGACCGGGGAGCTGTTTTTT. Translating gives CASSSGLATGELFF.

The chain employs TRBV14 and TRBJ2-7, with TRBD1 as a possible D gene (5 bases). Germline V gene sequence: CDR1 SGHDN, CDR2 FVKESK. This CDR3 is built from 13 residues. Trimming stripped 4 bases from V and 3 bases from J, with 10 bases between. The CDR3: CASSPSGIYEQYF. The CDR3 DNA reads TGTGCCAGCAGCCCATCAGGGATCTACGAGCAGTACTTC. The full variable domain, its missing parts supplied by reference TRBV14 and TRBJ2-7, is EAGVTQFPSHSVIEKGQTVTLRCDPISGHDNLYWYRRVMGKEIKFLLHFVKESKQDESGMPNNRFLAERTGGTYSTLKVQPAELEDSGVYFCASSPSGIYEQYFGPGTRLTVT.

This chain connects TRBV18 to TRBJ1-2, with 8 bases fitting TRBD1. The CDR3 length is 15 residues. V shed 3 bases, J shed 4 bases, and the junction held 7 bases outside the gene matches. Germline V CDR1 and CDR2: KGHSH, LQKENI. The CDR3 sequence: CASSPIQGATYGYTF. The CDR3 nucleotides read TGTGCCAGCTCACCTATCCAGGGGGCTACCTATGGCTACACCTTC. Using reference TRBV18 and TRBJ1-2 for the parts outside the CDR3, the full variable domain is NAGVMQNPRHLVRRRGQEARLRCSPMKGHSHVYWYRQLPEEGLKFMVYLQKENIIDESGMPKERFSAEFPKEGPSILRIQQVVRGDSAAYFCASSPIQGATYGYTFGSGTRLTVV.

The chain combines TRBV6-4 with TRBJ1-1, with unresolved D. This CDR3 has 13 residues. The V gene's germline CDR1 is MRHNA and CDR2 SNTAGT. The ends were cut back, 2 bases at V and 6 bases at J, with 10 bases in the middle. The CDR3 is CASSDRGRAEAFF. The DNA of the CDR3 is TGTGCCAGCAGTGACAGAGGGAGGGCTGAAGCTTTCTTT.

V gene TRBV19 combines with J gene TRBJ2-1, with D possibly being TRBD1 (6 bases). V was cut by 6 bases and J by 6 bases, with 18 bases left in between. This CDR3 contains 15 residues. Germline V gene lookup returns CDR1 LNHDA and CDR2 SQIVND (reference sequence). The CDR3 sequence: CASSPSDSYRNEQFF. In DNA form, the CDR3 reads TGTGCCAGTAGCCCCTCGGACAGCTACCGCAATGAGCAGTTCTTC.

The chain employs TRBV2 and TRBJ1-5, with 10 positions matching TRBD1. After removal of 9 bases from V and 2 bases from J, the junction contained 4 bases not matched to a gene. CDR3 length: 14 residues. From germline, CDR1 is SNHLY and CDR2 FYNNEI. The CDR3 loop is CASRQGAGNQPQHF. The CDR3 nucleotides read TGTGCCAGTAGACAGGGGGCAGGCAATCAGCCCCAGCATTTT.

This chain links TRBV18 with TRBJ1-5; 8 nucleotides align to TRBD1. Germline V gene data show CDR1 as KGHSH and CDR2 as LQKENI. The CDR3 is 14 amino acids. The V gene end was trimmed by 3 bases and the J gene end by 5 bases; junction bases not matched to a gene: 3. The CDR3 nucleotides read TGTGCCAGCTCACCGGACAGGGCGGATCAGCCCCAGCATTTT. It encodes CASSPDRADQPQHF. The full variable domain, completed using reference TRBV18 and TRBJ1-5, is NAGVMQNPRHLVRRRGQEARLRCSPMKGHSHVYWYRQLPEEGLKFMVYLQKENIIDESGMPKERFSAEFPKEGPSILRIQQVVRGDSAAYFCASSPDRADQPQHFGDGTRLSIL.

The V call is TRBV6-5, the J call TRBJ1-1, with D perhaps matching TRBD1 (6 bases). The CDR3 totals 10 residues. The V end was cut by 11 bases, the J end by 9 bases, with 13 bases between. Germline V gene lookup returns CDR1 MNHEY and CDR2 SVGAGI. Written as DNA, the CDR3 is TGTGCCGGCCCCAGGGGTAAAGCTTTCTTT. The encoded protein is CAGPRGKAFF.

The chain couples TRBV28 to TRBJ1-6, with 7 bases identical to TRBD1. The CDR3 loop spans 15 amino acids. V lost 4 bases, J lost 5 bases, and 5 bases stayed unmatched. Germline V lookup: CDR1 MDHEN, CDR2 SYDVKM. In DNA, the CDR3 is TGTGCCAGCAGTTACGGGACAGCCAATAATTCACCCCTCCACTTT. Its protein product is CASSYGTANNSPLHF.